The 18 T cell receptor beta chains in this list originate from one sample, sequenced in a study of human T cells and chemical hapten exposure. TCRdb reanalysed the RACE reads using MiXCR and keeps one entry per CDR3 protein. The repertoire holds 300,000 to 400,000 distinct CDR3 sequences, approximately 5.1% seen once, with approximately 2.4% in the top ten. Time point defined: pre-sensitization, week 0. Sample treatment: therapeutic diphenylcyclopropenone sensitization with weekly scalp DPC. This specimen consisted of whole blood, obtained in connection with sensitization to the hapten diphenylcyclopropenone (DPC). The receptors originated from a woman aged 50 to 60 with alopecia areata. Some clones in this sample may be carry-over from other donors' samples.

This clonotype appeared a few times. The rearrangement joins TRBV4-3 to TRBJ2-1, with 7 bases fitting TRBD2. Germline V CDR1 and CDR2: LGHNA, YSLEER. This CDR3 has 16 amino acids. Trimming took 1 base from V and 4 from J; bases not matched to a gene: 7. The CDR3 bases are TGCGCCAGCAGCCAAGGCGGCCAGCGGGAATACAATGAGCAGTTCTTC. Residues: CASSQGGQREYNEQFF.

This clonotype was seen at least ten times. The chain couples TRBV20-1 to TRBJ1-6; unclear D gene. V lost 4 bases and J lost 4, with 14 bases in between. The germline V gene has CDR1 DFQATT and CDR2 SNEGSKA (reference sequence). This CDR3 has 15 amino acids. The CDR3 sequence is CSATKTGMYNSPLHF. The CDR3 DNA reads TGCAGTGCTACAAAGACGGGGATGTATAATTCACCCCTCCACTTT.

This clonotype has more than one count but fewer than ten. One end of the junction is discordant with germline, which a read error may explain. The chain couples TRBV12-3 or TRBV12-4 to TRBJ1-4; 9 bases agree with TRBD1. This CDR3 has 15 residues. CDR3 amino acids: CASGLTGGAKEKLFF. The CDR3 DNA reads as TGTGCCAGCGGCCTTACAGGGGGCGCTAAGGAAAAACTGTTTTTT.

The chain has TRBV5-1 and TRBJ2-1; the match to TRBD1 covers 10 bases. J lost 8 bases, V lost 3 bases, and 8 bases had no gene match. This CDR3 has 15 amino acids. From germline, CDR1 is SGHRS and CDR2 YFSETQ. The CDR3 is CASSSPTGGMDEQFF. The CDR3 DNA is TGCGCCAGCAGCTCTCCGACAGGGGGCATGGATGAGCAGTTCTTC. Variable domain in full (rest from reference TRBV5-1 and TRBJ2-1): KAGVTQTPRYLIKTRGQQVTLSCSPISGHRSVSWYQQTPGQGLQFLFEYFSETQRNKGNFPGRFSGRQFSNSRSEMNVSTLELGDSALYLCASSSPTGGMDEQFFGPGTRLTVL.

The sample holds many counts of this clonotype. The chain carries TRBV29-1 and TRBJ2-3; D is undetermined. The CDR3 sequence is 12 residues long. Germline V lookup: CDR1 SQVTM, CDR2 ANQGSEA. Deletions cut 4 bases from V and 6 bases from J, with 11 bases between. The CDR3 region is CSVVELWDTQYF. The CDR3 DNA reads TGCAGCGTTGTAGAGCTTTGGGATACGCAGTATTTT.

This clonotype was seen only a few times. The V call is TRBV29-1, the J call TRBJ1-1, with 7 bases lining up with TRBD1. J was trimmed by 1 base and V by 7 bases; bases with no gene match: 3. CDR3 length: 12 residues. Germline loops: CDR1 SQVTM, CDR2 ANQGSEA. CDR3 region: CSGGTANTEAFF. In DNA form, the CDR3 reads TGCAGCGGGGGGACAGCGAACACTGAAGCTTTCTTT.

The table lists this clonotype with many counts. The chain combines TRBV6-2 or TRBV6-3 with TRBJ2-1, with no clear D. The CDR3 sequence is 13 residues long. Trimming left V 2 bases short and J 6 bases short, with 8 bases between. Looked up from germline, CDR1 is MNHEY and CDR2 is SVGEGT. CDR3 DNA sequence: TGTGCCAGCAGTTACGGGTCCAGCAATGAGCAGTTCTTC. It yields the protein CASSYGSSNEQFF.

This clonotype showed up just a few times. V gene TRBV6-5 combines with J gene TRBJ2-3; D ambiguous. The germline CDR1 and CDR2 sequences are MNHEY and SVGAGI. The germline V and J ends were trimmed by 2 bases and 1 base, with 16 bases remaining between them. This CDR3 has 17 amino acids. In DNA form, the CDR3 reads TGTGCCAGCAGTTACACCGGAAGACTCGTCGGCACAGATACGCAGTATTTT. Amino acids: CASSYTGRLVGTDTQYF.

The chain joins TRBV6-5 to TRBJ1-1, with 7 bases identical to TRBD1. The germline V gene encodes CDR1 MNHEY and CDR2 SVGAGI. The V and J ends lost 7 bases and 5 bases, in that order; junction bases with no gene match: 10. This CDR3 comprises 14 residues. For the CDR3, the DNA is TGTGCCAGCATCTCAGGGGGGTGGAAAACTGAAGCTTTCTTT. Translating it yields CASISGGWKTEAFF.

In this sample, this clonotype turned up many times. The genes are TRBV7-9 and TRBJ2-7, with a weak D call TRBD1 (6 bases). Trimming removed 4 bases at V and 5 bases at J, with 15 bases between. The CDR3 has 14 residues. Per the germline V gene, CDR1 is SEHNR and CDR2 is FQNEAQ (reference sequence). CDR3 bases: TGTGCCAGCAGCTCGCTACAGGGTCGGGACGAGCAGTACTTC. Amino acids: CASSSLQGRDEQYF.

In this sample, this clonotype turned up many times. The chain employs TRBV12-3 or TRBV12-4 and TRBJ2-4; a possible D gene is TRBD1 (6 bases). Trimming cost V 5 bases and J 0 bases, with 11 bases left between them. There are 15 residues in the CDR3. As DNA, the CDR3 is TGTGCCAGCAGTGTCCAGGGGATAGCCAAAAACATTCAGTACTTC. This gives the protein CASSVQGIAKNIQYF.

This clonotype appeared many times. The V and J genes are TRBV5-1 and TRBJ2-7; tentatively, D is TRBD2 (5 bases). Germline V gene lookup returns CDR1 SGHRS and CDR2 YFSETQ. The CDR3 spans 16 residues. Trimming shortened V by 0 bases and J by 3 bases, and 16 bases separated the two germline ends. For the CDR3, the DNA is TGCGCCAGCAGCTTGGCGGAAGGAGGAACCCTCTACGAGCAGTACTTC. This codes for CASSLAEGGTLYEQYF.

This clonotype turned up a few times. Here the CDR3 reads CASSLLSLTGLNTDTQYF. DNA for the CDR3: TGTGCCAGCAGTCTACTCTCACTGACAGGGCTAAACACAGATACGCAGTATTTT. The chain links TRBV2 to TRBJ2-3; 7 positions agree with TRBD1. V lost 5 bases to trimming and J lost 2 bases; unmatched junction nucleotides: 16. This CDR3 is 18 amino acids long. CDR1 and CDR2 (germline): SNHLY, FYNNEI.

This chain joins TRBV4-3 and TRBJ2-1; maybe TRBD2 (7 bases). Germline assignment: CDR1 LGHNA and CDR2 YSLEER. Between the trimmed V and J ends, which lost 4 bases and 8 bases, there was a span of 15 bases. The CDR3 has 14 amino acids. The CDR3 sequence: CASSPFTGRDEQFF. In DNA, the CDR3 is TGCGCCAGCAGCCCCTTCACAGGGAGGGATGAGCAGTTCTTC.

This clonotype showed up just a few times. The chain joins TRBV7-8 to TRBJ2-4; 10 positions match TRBD2. Germline V gene sequence: CDR1 SGHVS, CDR2 FQNEAQ. There are 18 residues in the CDR3. V lost 5 bases, J lost 1 base, and 11 bases stayed unmatched. The CDR3 reads CASSPQRGGLFAKNIQYF. CDR3 DNA sequence: TGTGCCAGCAGCCCCCAGCGGGGGGGCCTCTTCGCCAAAAACATTCAGTACTTC.

In its sample, this clonotype was seen many times. V is TRBV7-2 and J is TRBJ2-3, with 10 positions matching TRBD2. This CDR3 has 18 residues. Per germline, CDR1 SGHTA and CDR2 FQGNSA. The junction had 15 bases not matched to a gene; V was cut back by 5 bases and J by 4 bases. In DNA, the CDR3 is TGTGCCAGCAGCCCGCCGGGACTAGCGCCCGGAGGGGCAGATACGCAGTATTTT. Residues: CASSPPGLAPGGADTQYF.

This clonotype has ten or more counts. This chain links TRBV6-5 with TRBJ1-6; 9 bases are a match to TRBD1. V dropped 6 bases and J dropped 14; count of bases not matched to a gene: 11. CDR1 and CDR2 (germline): MNHEY, SVGAGI. The CDR3 totals 14 residues. The CDR3 sequence is CASSRPPGQGALHF. In nucleotides, the CDR3 is TGTGCCAGCAGCCGGCCCCCGGGACAGGGTGCCCTCCACTTT.

This clonotype has a handful of counts. The V and J genes are TRBV5-4 and TRBJ2-3, with 9 bases lining up with TRBD1. V lost 4 bases to trimming and J lost 2 bases; unmatched junction nucleotides: 5. The CDR3 totals 15 residues. Germline loops: CDR1 SGHNT, CDR2 YYREEE (reference sequence). The DNA for the CDR3 is TGTGCCAGCAGCGCCGGGACAGGGCTCACAGATACGCAGTATTTT. Translation gives CASSAGTGLTDTQYF.